This passage covers 28 T cell receptor beta chains from one sample sequenced in a study of T cells expressing NK-cell markers (TCRdb year 2020). Receptor amplification or capture employed 5' RACE. Sequencing was carried out with an Illumina HiSeq 2000. TCRdb reprocessed the public reads and reports one entry per CDR3 protein sequence, without DNA. The table for this sample records 450,000 to 600,000 distinct CDR3 sequences. The ten largest clones add up to approximately 3.6% of the sample. The sample taken for sequencing was blood T cells: a sorted CD56 or NKG2C T cell subset, CD4+ or CD8+ T cells, or bulk PBMC T cells (not recorded which). These receptors were taken from a man aged 18 to 30 in good health. Donor details come from another sample of the same person, matched by shared clones.

V usage is TRBV6-1 and J usage is TRBJ1-2; TCRdb designates TRBD1, a call that cannot be tested without DNA. The CDR3 length is 15 residues. Germline V lookup: CDR1 MNHNS, CDR2 SASEGT. CDR3: CASTLTTVLNYGYTF.

The chain links TRBV29-1 to TRBJ1-2; TCRdb names TRBD1, which stays unverified in the absence of DNA. This CDR3 contains 15 residues. Germline CDR1 and CDR2: SQVTM and ANQGSEA. This CDR3 is CSVDGRQNVLAGYTF.

V usage is TRBV12-3 or TRBV12-4 and J usage is TRBJ2-1; TCRdb picks TRBD1, but there is no DNA to check that call. This CDR3 comprises 14 residues. The CDR3 is CASGLTGGYNEQFF.

The genes are TRBV4-2 and TRBJ1-4; the TCRdb D gene call, TRBD1, has no DNA to confirm it. The CDR3 runs 17 residues. Germline CDR1 and CDR2: LGHNA and YNFKEQ. CDR3 amino acids: CASSQIGKGAVAEKLFF.

The genes are TRBV12-3 or TRBV12-4 and TRBJ2-1; TCRdb's D call of TRBD1 is untestable without DNA. The CDR3 runs to 12 residues. The CDR3 region is CASSYRIDEQFF.

The chain uses TRBV12-3 or TRBV12-4 and TRBJ2-1; TCRdb's assignment of TRBD2 cannot be checked, as there is no DNA. This CDR3 contains 16 residues. This chain's CDR3 is CASSFSGTGGRNEQFF.

The chain employs TRBV18 and TRBJ1-2; the TRBD1 assignment by TCRdb is unverifiable without DNA. Per the germline V gene, CDR1 is KGHSH and CDR2 is LQKENI. This CDR3 is built from 16 residues. CDR3 in amino acids: CASSPRQGPGTLGYTF.

The V gene is TRBV29-1, the J gene TRBJ2-2; TCRdb designates TRBD2, a call that cannot be tested without DNA. This CDR3 contains 16 residues. CDR1 is SQVTM, CDR2 ANQGSEA, per germline. CDR3 in amino acids: CSVIGTSGSNNGELFF.

The rearrangement joins TRBV5-6 to TRBJ2-5. Per germline, CDR1 SGHDT and CDR2 YYEEEE. This CDR3 contains 14 residues. The CDR3 spells CASSGETPTETQYF.

The chain couples TRBV15 to TRBJ2-3; TCRdb lists TRBD2, though no DNA is available to test this call. The CDR3 has 16 amino acids. Germline CDR1 is LNHNV and CDR2 is YYDKDF (reference sequence). This CDR3 reads CATSRDLETGSSTQYF. Using reference TRBV15 and TRBJ2-3 for the parts outside the CDR3, the full variable domain is DAMVIQNPRYQVTQFGKPVTLSCSQTLNHNVMYWYQQKSSQAPKLLFHYYDKDFNNEADTPDNFQSRRPNTSFCFLDIRSPGLGDTAMYLCATSRDLETGSSTQYFGPGTRLTVL.

The J gene is TRBJ1-1, the V gene TRBV18; TCRdb calls TRBD1, which cannot be checked without DNA. The CDR3 has 15 amino acids. Germline CDR1 reads KGHSH; CDR2 reads LQKENI. The CDR3 is CASSPLDGENTEAFF.

This sequence joins TRBV20-1 and TRBJ2-5; with no DNA, the TCRdb D assignment of TRBD1 cannot be verified. From germline, CDR1 is DFQATT and CDR2 SNEGSKA (reference sequence). This CDR3 is built from 16 residues. The CDR3 is CSAERTWQGRQETQYF.

The V call is TRBV29-1, the J call TRBJ2-7; there is no DNA to check the TCRdb D call of TRBD2. The CDR3 contains 13 residues. Per germline, CDR1 SQVTM and CDR2 ANQGSEA. CDR3 in amino acids: CSVEVGRNYEQYF.

J is TRBJ1-2 and V is TRBV5-6; TCRdb indicates TRBD1, and absent DNA this call remains unverified. Germline V gene lookup returns CDR1 SGHDT and CDR2 YYEEEE. CDR3 length equals 13 residues. The CDR3 is CASSLPGIGGYTF.

The V call is TRBV5-1, the J call TRBJ1-2; the D gene TCRdb calls, TRBD1, cannot be checked with no DNA. Germline values: CDR1 SGHRS, CDR2 YFSETQ. The CDR3 spans 14 residues. The CDR3 here is CASSPDVPPGGYTF.

J is TRBJ2-3 and V is TRBV29-1. The CDR3 is made up of 14 amino acids. Germline CDR1 SQVTM, CDR2 ANQGSEA. The CDR3 loop is CSALSLWFTDTQYF.

The J gene is TRBJ2-3, the V gene TRBV4-1; no DNA is available, so the TRBD1 call from TCRdb remains unchecked. Germline-derived CDR1 and CDR2 are MGHRA and YSYEKL. The CDR3 is 16 amino acids. The CDR3 loop is CASSRRQASSTDTQYF.

J is TRBJ1-1 and V is TRBV9; the D call from TCRdb, TRBD1, cannot be confirmed without DNA. The CDR3 has 15 amino acids. Per germline, CDR1 SGDLS and CDR2 YYNGEE. CDR3 residues: CASSPPGQGSTEAFF. Looking up the rest from reference TRBV9 and TRBJ1-1 gives the full variable domain: DSGVTQTPKHLITATGQRVTLRCSPRSGDLSVYWYQQSLDQGLQFLIQYYNGEERAKGNILERFSAQQFPDLHSELNLSSLELGDSALYFCASSPPGQGSTEAFFGQGTRLTVV.

This sequence joins TRBV4-3 and TRBJ1-5; TCRdb designates TRBD1, a call that cannot be tested without DNA. The germline V gene encodes CDR1 LGHNA and CDR2 YSLEER. This CDR3 comprises 19 residues. CDR3: CASSQGAGQGSLVGQPQHF.

J is TRBJ2-5 and V is TRBV29-1; there is no DNA to check the TCRdb D call of TRBD1. The germline CDR1 and CDR2 sequences are SQVTM and ANQGSEA. CDR3 length equals 13 residues. CDR3 amino acids: CSVRTEPQETQYF.

CDR3 region: CATSGGGLVSEQFF. The gene calls are TRBV15 and TRBJ2-1; no DNA is available, so the TRBD1 call from TCRdb remains unchecked. Germline CDR1 LNHNV, CDR2 YYDKDF (reference sequence). The CDR3 runs to 14 residues.

The chain's CDR3 is CASSYSQGSPYNEQFF. V usage is TRBV6-5 and J usage is TRBJ2-1. The CDR3 spans 16 residues. Germline CDR1 MNHEY, CDR2 SVGAGI.

This chain connects TRBV2 to TRBJ2-3; TCRdb reports TRBD2, a call that lacks DNA to check it against. Germline lookup yields CDR1 SNHLY and CDR2 FYNNEI. The CDR3 extends over 16 amino acids. CDR3 sequence: CASTPRGGRFTDTQYF.

CDR3 region: CASSLGRGSWTGELFF. The chain links TRBV12-3 or TRBV12-4 to TRBJ2-2; TCRdb's D gene call, TRBD1, goes unchecked for lack of DNA. The CDR3 length is 16 residues.

This rearrangement joins TRBV5-1 to TRBJ2-7. CDR1 is SGHRS, CDR2 YFSETQ, per germline. The CDR3 contains 16 residues. CDR3 loop: CASSPQLVAESTEQYF.

The chain uses TRBV5-1 and TRBJ2-7; as DNA is missing, the TRBD1 call by TCRdb cannot be tested. The CDR3 runs 14 residues. Germline lookup yields CDR1 SGHRS and CDR2 YFSETQ. The CDR3 loop is CASSLATGFDEQYF.

The chain recombines TRBV5-1 with TRBJ2-5; TCRdb's D gene call, TRBD2, goes unchecked for lack of DNA. The CDR3 spans 14 residues. Germline V gives CDR1 SGHRS, CDR2 YFSETQ. This CDR3 is CASKLREGRETQYF. Variable domain in full (rest from reference TRBV5-1 and TRBJ2-5): KAGVTQTPRYLIKTRGQQVTLSCSPISGHRSVSWYQQTPGQGLQFLFEYFSETQRNKGNFPGRFSGRQFSNSRSEMNVSTLELGDSALYLCASKLREGRETQYFGPGTRLLVL.

V usage is TRBV12-3 or TRBV12-4 and J usage is TRBJ2-5; TCRdb picks TRBD2, but there is no DNA to check that call. CDR3 length: 16 amino acids. CDR3 residues: CASSQSGRAFGETQYF.